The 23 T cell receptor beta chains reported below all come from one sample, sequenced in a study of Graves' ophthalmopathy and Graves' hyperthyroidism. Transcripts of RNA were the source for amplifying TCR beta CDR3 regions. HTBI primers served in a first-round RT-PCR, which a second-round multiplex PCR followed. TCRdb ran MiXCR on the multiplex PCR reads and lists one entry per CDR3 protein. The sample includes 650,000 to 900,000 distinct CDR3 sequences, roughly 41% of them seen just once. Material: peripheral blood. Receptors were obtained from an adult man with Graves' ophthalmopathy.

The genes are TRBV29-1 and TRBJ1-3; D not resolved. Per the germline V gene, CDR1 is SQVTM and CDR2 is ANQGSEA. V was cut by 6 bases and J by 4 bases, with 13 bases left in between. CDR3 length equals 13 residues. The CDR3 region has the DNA TGCAGCGTCGGTGGTGGGGAGGGAAACACCATATATTTT. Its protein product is CSVGGGEGNTIYF.

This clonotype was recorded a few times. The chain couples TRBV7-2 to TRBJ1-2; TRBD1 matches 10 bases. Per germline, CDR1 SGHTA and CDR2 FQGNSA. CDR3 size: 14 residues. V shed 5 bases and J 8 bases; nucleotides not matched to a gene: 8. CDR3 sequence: CASSQGDRGEGYTF. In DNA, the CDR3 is TGTGCCAGCAGCCAAGGGGACAGGGGCGAGGGCTACACCTTC.

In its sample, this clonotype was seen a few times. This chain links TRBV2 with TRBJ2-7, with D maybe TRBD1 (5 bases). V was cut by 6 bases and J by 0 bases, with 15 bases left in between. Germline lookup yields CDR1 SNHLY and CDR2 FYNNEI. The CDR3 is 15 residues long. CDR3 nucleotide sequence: TGTGCCAGCAGCTACGACAGAATAAGCTCCTACGAGCAGTACTTC. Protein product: CASSYDRISSYEQYF.

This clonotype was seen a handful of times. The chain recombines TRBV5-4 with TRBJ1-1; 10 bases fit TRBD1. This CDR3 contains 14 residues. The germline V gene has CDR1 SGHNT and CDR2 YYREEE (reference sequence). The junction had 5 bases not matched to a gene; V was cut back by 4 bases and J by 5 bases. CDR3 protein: CASSTTGGKTEAFF. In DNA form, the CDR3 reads TGTGCCAGCAGCACGACAGGGGGCAAGACTGAAGCTTTCTTT.

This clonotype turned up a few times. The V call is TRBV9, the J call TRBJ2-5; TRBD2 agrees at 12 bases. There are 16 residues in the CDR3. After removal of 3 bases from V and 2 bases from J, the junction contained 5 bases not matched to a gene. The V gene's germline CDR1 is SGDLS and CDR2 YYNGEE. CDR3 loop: CASSGTSGGSQETQYF. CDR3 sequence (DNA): TGTGCCAGCAGCGGCACTAGCGGGGGGTCACAAGAGACCCAGTACTTC.

CDR3 residues: CASSEFGGGLGEQYF. CDR3 nucleotide sequence: TGTGCCAGCAGTGAATTCGGGGGGGGGCTCGGTGAGCAGTACTTC. The V call is TRBV2, the J call TRBJ2-7, with TRBD2 matching over 8 bases. Germline trimming cut 2 bases from V and 7 bases from J; bases unmatched to any gene: 10. In germline, CDR1 is SNHLY, CDR2 FYNNEI. This CDR3 is 15 amino acids long.

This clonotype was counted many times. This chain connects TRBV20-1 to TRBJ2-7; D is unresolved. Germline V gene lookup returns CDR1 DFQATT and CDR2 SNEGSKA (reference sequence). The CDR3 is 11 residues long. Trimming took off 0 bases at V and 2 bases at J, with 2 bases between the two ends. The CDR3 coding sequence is TGCAGTGCTAGAGACACCTACGAGCAGTACTTC. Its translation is CSARDTYEQYF.

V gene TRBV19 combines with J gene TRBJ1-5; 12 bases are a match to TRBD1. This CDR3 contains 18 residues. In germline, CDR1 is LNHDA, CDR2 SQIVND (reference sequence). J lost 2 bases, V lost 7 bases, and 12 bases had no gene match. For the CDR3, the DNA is TGTGCCAGTACGATAGGGACAGGGGGCGTGATGGGCAATCAGCCCCAGCATTTT. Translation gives CASTIGTGGVMGNQPQHF. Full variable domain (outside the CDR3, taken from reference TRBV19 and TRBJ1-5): DGGITQSPKYLFRKEGQNVTLSCEQNLNHDAMYWYRQDPGQGLRLIYYSQIVNDFQKGDIAEGYSVSREKKESFPLTVTSAQKNPTAFYLCASTIGTGGVMGNQPQHFGDGTRLSIL.

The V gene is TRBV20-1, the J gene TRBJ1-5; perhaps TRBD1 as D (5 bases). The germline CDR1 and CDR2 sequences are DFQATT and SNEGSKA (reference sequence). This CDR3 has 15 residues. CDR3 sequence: CSGKITGTDHQPQHF. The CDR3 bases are TGCAGCGGGAAAATCACGGGGACGGATCATCAGCCCCAGCATTTT.

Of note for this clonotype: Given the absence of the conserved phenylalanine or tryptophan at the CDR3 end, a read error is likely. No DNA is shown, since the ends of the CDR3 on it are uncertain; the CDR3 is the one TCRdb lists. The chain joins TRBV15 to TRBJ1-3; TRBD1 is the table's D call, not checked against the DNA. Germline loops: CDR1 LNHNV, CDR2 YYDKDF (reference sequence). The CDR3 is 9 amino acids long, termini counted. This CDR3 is CATSRTGDT.

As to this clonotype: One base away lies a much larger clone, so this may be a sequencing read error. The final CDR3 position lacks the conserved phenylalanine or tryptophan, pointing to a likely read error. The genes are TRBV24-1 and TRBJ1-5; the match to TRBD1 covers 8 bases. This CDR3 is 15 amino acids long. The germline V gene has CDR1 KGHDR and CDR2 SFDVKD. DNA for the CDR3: TGTGCCAGCAGTTACCGGGACAGGAGCAATCAGCCCCAGCATCTT. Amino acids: CASSYRDRSNQPQHL.

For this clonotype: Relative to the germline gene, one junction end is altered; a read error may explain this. This CDR3 is CASSLLGYSSQPQHF. CDR3 DNA: TGTGCCAGCTCACTACTGGGGTACAGCAGTCAGCCCCAGCATTTT. The rearrangement uses TRBV2 and TRBJ1-5; the D is unclear. Germline V gene lookup returns CDR1 SNHLY and CDR2 FYNNEI. CDR3 length: 15 amino acids.

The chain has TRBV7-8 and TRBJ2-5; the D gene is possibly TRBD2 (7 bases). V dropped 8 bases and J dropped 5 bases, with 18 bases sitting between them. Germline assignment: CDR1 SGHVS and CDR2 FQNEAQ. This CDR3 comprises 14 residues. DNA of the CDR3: TGTGCCAGCGGAGAAGGGGGGGCTTATGAGACCCAGTACTTC. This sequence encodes CASGEGGAYETQYF.

In nucleotides, the CDR3 is TGCAGCGTTGCCAGCGGGATGGGGGAGACCCAGCATTTT. Amino acid sequence: CSVASGMGETQHF. The chain is built from TRBV29-1 and TRBJ1-5; D possibly corresponds to TRBD1 (5 bases). The CDR3 covers 13 residues. Trimming took 4 bases from V and 11 from J, leaving 18 bases between them. Germline V lookup: CDR1 SQVTM, CDR2 ANQGSEA.

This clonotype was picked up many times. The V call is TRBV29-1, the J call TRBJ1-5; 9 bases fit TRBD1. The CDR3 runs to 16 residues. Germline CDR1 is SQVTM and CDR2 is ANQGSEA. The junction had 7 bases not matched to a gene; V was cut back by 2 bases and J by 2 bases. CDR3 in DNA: TGCAGCGTTGAAACCCCATGGACAGGGGGCAATCAGCCCCAGCATTTT. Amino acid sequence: CSVETPWTGGNQPQHF.

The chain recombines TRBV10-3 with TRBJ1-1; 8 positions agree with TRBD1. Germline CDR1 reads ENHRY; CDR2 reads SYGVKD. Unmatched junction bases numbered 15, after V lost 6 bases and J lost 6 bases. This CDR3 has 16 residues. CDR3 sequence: CAISKTRDRSLAEAFF. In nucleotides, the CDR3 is TGTGCCATCAGCAAGACGCGGGACAGGTCTCTCGCTGAAGCTTTCTTT.

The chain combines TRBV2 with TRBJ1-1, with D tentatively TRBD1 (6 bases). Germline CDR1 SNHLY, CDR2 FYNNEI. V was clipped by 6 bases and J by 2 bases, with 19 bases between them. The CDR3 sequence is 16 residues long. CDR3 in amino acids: CASSQGQAGANTEAFF. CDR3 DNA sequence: TGTGCCAGCAGCCAAGGCCAGGCAGGGGCCAACACTGAAGCTTTCTTT.

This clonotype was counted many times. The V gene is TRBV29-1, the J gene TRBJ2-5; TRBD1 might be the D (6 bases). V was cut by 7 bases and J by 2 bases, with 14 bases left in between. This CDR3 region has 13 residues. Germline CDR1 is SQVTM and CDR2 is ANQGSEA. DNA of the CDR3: TGCAGCGCGATGGGACAAAAACAAGAGACCCAGTACTTC. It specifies CSAMGQKQETQYF.

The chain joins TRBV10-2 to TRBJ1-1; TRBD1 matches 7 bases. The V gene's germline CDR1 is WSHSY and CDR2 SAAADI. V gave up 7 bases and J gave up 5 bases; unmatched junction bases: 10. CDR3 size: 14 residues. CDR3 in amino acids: CASTYRGQGTEAFF. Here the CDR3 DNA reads TGCGCCAGCACCTACAGGGGCCAGGGTACTGAAGCTTTCTTT.

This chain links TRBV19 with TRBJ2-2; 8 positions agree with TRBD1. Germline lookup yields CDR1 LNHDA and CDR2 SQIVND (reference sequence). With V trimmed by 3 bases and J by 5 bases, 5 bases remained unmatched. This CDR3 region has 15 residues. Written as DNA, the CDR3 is TGTGCCAGTAGTATCCAGGGGGCAGGTACCGGGGAGCTGTTTTTT. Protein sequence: CASSIQGAGTGELFF.

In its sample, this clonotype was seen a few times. The CDR3 nucleotides are TGTGCCAGTAGTATACAGGCAGGGTACTATGGCTACACCTTC. Its protein product is CASSIQAGYYGYTF. The V call is TRBV19, the J call TRBJ1-2; D might be TRBD1 (5 bases). V was shortened by 2 bases and J by 3 bases, with 10 bases between the two germline ends. This CDR3 is built from 14 residues. Looked up from germline, CDR1 is LNHDA and CDR2 is SQIVND (reference sequence).

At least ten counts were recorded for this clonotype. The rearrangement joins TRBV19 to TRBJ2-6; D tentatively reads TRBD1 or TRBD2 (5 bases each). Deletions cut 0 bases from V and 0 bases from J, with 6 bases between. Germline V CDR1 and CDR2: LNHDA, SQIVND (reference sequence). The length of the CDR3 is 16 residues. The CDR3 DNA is TGTGCCAGTAGTATAGAGAGGGGCTCTGGGGCCAACGTCCTGACTTTC. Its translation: CASSIERGSGANVLTF. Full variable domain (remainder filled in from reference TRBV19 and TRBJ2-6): DGGITQSPKYLFRKEGQNVTLSCEQNLNHDAMYWYRQDPGQGLRLIYYSQIVNDFQKGDIAEGYSVSREKKESFPLTVTSAQKNPTAFYLCASSIERGSGANVLTFGAGSRLTVL.

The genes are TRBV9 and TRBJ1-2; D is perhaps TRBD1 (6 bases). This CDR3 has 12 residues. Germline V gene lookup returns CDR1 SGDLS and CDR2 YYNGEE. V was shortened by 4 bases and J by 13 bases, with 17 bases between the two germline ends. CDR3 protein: CASSSVGGRITF. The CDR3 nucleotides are TGTGCCAGCAGCTCAGTAGGGGGAAGGATCACCTTC.